This is a list of T cell receptor beta chains from one sample in a study of blood T cell repertoires in COVID-19. The protocol was immunoSEQ multiplex PCR, while the TCRdb copy is restricted to in-frame clones and leaves out a portion. The data contain 150,000 to 200,000 clones, around 81% of them singletons. The source material was peripheral blood. The source is a woman aged 40-49 years with COVID-19, enrolled during active disease. The CDR3 runs from the conserved cysteine through the conserved F or W. Fields, in order: J gene, clone size, V gene, D gene, CDR3 protein, CDR3 DNA. The D gene is left open where the match is weak. A clone size is listed for some rows: how often the clone was seen (once, few, many), or a class if it is expanded.

>TRBJ2-2|.|TRBV7-7|TRBD2
CASSTSTSGGTGELFF
TGTGCTAGCAGCACATCAACTAGCGGGGGCACCGGGGAGCTGTTTTTT
>TRBJ1-1|.|TRBV5-1|.
CASDYDGGAEAFF
TGCGCCAGCGATTACGACGGGGGAGCTGAAGCTTTCTTT
>TRBJ1-6|once|TRBV3-1/TRBV3-2|.
CASSHGGNSPLHF
TGTGCCAGCAGCCACGGAGGGAATTCACCCCTCCACTTT
>TRBJ2-7|.|TRBV7-3|.
CASSLFETADTYEQYF
TGTGCCAGCAGCTTGTTTGAGACAGCAGACACCTACGAGCAGTACTTC
>TRBJ1-2|.|TRBV6-6|TRBD1
CASSSTGTYGYTF
TGTGCCAGCAGTTCGACAGGGACCTATGGCTACACCTTC
>TRBJ1-5|.|TRBV19|.
CASRPQGNQPQHF
TGTGCCAGTAGGCCCCAGGGTAACCAGCCCCAGCATTTT
>TRBJ2-7|.|TRBV28|TRBD1
CASSGLDRASYEQYF
TGTGCCAGCAGTGGCCTGGACAGGGCCTCCTACGAGCAGTACTTC
>TRBJ2-2|.|TRBV5-8|TRBD1
CASSLGLGAGGRTGELFF
TGTGCCAGCAGCCTTGGGCTGGGTGCAGGGGGCCGCACCGGGGAGCTGTTTTTT
>TRBJ2-1|.|TRBV7-8|TRBD2
CASSPLRESQFF
TGTGCCAGCAGCCCTTTGCGGGAGAGCCAGTTCTTC
>TRBJ2-3|.|TRBV19|.
CASSMYKYTDTQYF
TGTGCCAGTAGTATGTACAAGTACACAGATACGCAGTATTTT
>TRBJ2-5|many|TRBV7-8|.
CASSFGGVEETQYF
TGTGCCAGCAGCTTTGGAGGGGTTGAAGAGACCCAGTACTTC
>TRBJ1-1|.|TRBV7-3|.
CASSVMGGGAEAFF
TGTGCCAGCAGCGTTATGGGCGGAGGGGCTGAAGCTTTCTTT
>TRBJ2-3|.|TRBV21-1|.
CASTPGQDCTDTQYF
TGTGCCAGCACCCCGGGACAGGATTGCACAGATACGCAGTATTTT
>TRBJ1-4|once|TRBV4-1|.
CASSRYRREKLFF
TGCGCCAGCAGCCGCTATCGCAGGGAAAAACTGTTTTTT
>TRBJ2-1|once|TRBV6-1|TRBD1
CASSEIWRTGYNEQFF
TGTGCCAGCAGTGAAATTTGGAGGACAGGTTACAATGAGCAGTTCTTC
>TRBJ1-2|.|TRBV12-3/TRBV12-4|.
CASSFRGNRYTF
TGTGCCAGCAGCTTCAGGGGAAATCGCTACACCTTC
>TRBJ1-2|once|TRBV2|.
CASSQGHGDYGYTF
TGTGCCAGCAGTCAAGGACACGGCGACTATGGCTACACCTTC
>TRBJ2-3|.|TRBV5-5|TRBD2
CASSAAGGTGTQYF
TGTGCCAGCAGCGCCGCCGGGGGGACGGGTACGCAGTATTTT
>TRBJ1-3|.|TRBV5-6|TRBD1
CASSSTGEGVGNTIYF
TGTGCCAGCAGCTCCACAGGGGAAGGAGTTGGAAACACCATATATTTT
>TRBJ1-1|.|TRBV19|TRBD1
CASSKPGQGSTEAFF
TGTGCCAGTAGTAAGCCGGGACAGGGGTCCACTGAAGCTTTCTTT
>TRBJ2-7|.|TRBV28|.
CASSGRKRDSYEQYF
TGTGCCAGCAGCGGTCGTAAGCGCGACTCCTACGAGCAGTACTTC
>TRBJ1-6|few|TRBV2|.
CASTASSYNSPLHF
TGTGCCAGCACGGCTAGCTCCTATAATTCACCCCTCCACTTT
>TRBJ2-5|.|TRBV4-1|TRBD1
CASSQFPTGGSLETQYF
TGCGCCAGCAGCCAATTCCCGACAGGGGGATCCTTGGAGACCCAGTACTTC
>TRBJ2-2|.|TRBV11-1|.
CASSLGANTGELFF
TGTGCCAGCAGCTTAGGAGCGAACACCGGGGAGCTGTTTTTT
>TRBJ2-3|.|TRBV5-4|TRBD1
CASSPGTGSTDTQYF
TGTGCCAGCAGTCCCGGGACAGGCAGCACAGATACGCAGTATTTT
>TRBJ1-5|once|TRBV12-5|TRBD1
CASGYVGGGDGSGQPQHF
TGTGCTAGTGGTTACGTTGGAGGGGGCGATGGCTCTGGGCAGCCCCAGCATTTT
>TRBJ2-1|few|TRBV7-9|.
CASSLPAEDEQFF
TGTGCCAGCAGCTTACCAGCGGAGGATGAGCAGTTCTTC
>TRBJ2-2|once|TRBV29-1|TRBD1
CSVVGTGTNTGELFF
TGCAGCGTTGTGGGGACAGGTACGAACACCGGGGAGCTGTTTTTT
>TRBJ2-3|.|TRBV4-1|.
CASSQNPGLQGTDTQYF
TGCGCCAGCAGCCAAAATCCGGGACTCCAAGGCACAGATACGCAGTATTTT
>TRBJ2-3|once|TRBV7-9|.
CASSLAGSTDTQYF
TGTGCCAGCAGCTTAGCCGGTAGCACAGATACGCAGTATTTT
>TRBJ2-2|.|TRBV6-2/TRBV6-3|TRBD1
CASSPRQGNPGELFF
TGTGCCAGCAGCCCCCGACAGGGGAATCCCGGGGAGCTGTTTTTT
>TRBJ1-5|.|TRBV18|.
CASSPQGRGNQPQHF
TGTGCCAGCTCACCCCAGGGGCGCGGTAATCAGCCCCAGCATTTT
>TRBJ1-2|few|TRBV19|.
CASSRDRRIYGYTF
TGTGCCAGTAGCAGAGACAGGAGGATCTATGGCTACACCTTC
>TRBJ2-2|few|TRBV5-4|.
CASSLAGGGGNTGELFF
TGTGCCAGCAGCTTGGCCGGGGGAGGGGGAAACACCGGGGAGCTGTTTTTT
>TRBJ2-2|.|TRBV11-3|.
CASSLAGGRELFF
TGTGCCAGCAGCTTGGCAGGAGGAAGAGAGCTGTTTTTT
>TRBJ1-5|.|TRBV5-5|.
CASSQEGYSNQPQHF
TGTGCCAGCAGCCAGGAGGGATATAGCAATCAGCCCCAGCATTTT
>TRBJ2-1|.|TRBV7-9|.
CASSLYGGEQFF
TGTGCCAGCAGCTTATACGGCGGTGAGCAGTTCTTC
>TRBJ2-2|.|TRBV3-1/TRBV3-2|TRBD2
CASSQGLADTGELFF
TGTGCCAGCAGCCAAGGACTAGCGGACACCGGGGAGCTGTTTTTT
>TRBJ1-2|once|TRBV5-4|.
CASSTGQSYGYTF
TGTGCCAGCAGCACCGGACAAAGTTATGGCTACACCTTC
>TRBJ2-2|.|TRBV2|TRBD1
CASSGFSGTEDNGELFF
TGTGCCAGCAGTGGATTTTCCGGGACAGAAGATAACGGGGAGCTGTTTTTT
>TRBJ2-6|.|TRBV5-4|TRBD2
CASTGGASGFSGANVLTF
TGTGCCAGCACCGGGGGGGCTAGCGGTTTTTCTGGGGCCAACGTCCTGACTTTC
>TRBJ1-1|.|TRBV5-1|.
CASSVDSSNTEAFF
TGCGCCAGCAGCGTGGACAGTTCGAACACTGAAGCTTTCTTT
>TRBJ1-1|.|TRBV19|TRBD1
CASRRVPGQGTNTEAFF
TGTGCCAGTAGGCGAGTTCCGGGACAGGGAACGAACACTGAAGCTTTCTTT
>TRBJ2-2|once|TRBV9|.
CASSASGVNTGELFF
TGTGCCAGCAGCGCCTCAGGGGTGAACACCGGGGAGCTGTTTTTT
>TRBJ2-2|.|TRBV14|.
CASQTRTNTGELFF
TGTGCCAGCCAGACAAGGACGAACACCGGGGAGCTGTTTTTT
>TRBJ2-1|.|TRBV10-3|TRBD2
CAIRAGDTNHPDNEQFF
TGTGCCATCAGAGCGGGAGACACCAACCACCCAGACAATGAGCAGTTCTTC
>TRBJ2-5|.|TRBV29-1|TRBD2
CSVWGGEETQYF
TGCAGCGTTTGGGGGGGGGAAGAGACCCAGTACTTC
>TRBJ2-1|.|TRBV9|.
CASSVANSFLPEEQFF
TGTGCCAGCAGCGTAGCGAATTCATTTCTACCGGAGGAGCAGTTCTTC
>TRBJ2-7|.|TRBV5-4|TRBD2
CASSSGSGRGYEQYF
TGTGCCAGCAGCTCGGGAAGCGGGAGAGGCTACGAGCAGTACTTC
>TRBJ2-1|.|TRBV4-1|TRBD2
CASSHRYQRLAGGRSSYNEQFF
TGCGCCAGCAGCCATCGCTACCAGAGACTAGCGGGGGGGAGAAGCTCCTACAATGAGCAGTTCTTC
>TRBJ2-1|.|TRBV30|.
CAWSVTEYNEQFF
TGTGCCTGGAGTGTGACAGAATACAATGAGCAGTTCTTC
>TRBJ1-2|.|TRBV6-1|TRBD1
CASSQALQGADGYTF
TGTGCCAGCAGTCAAGCATTACAGGGGGCTGATGGCTACACCTTC
>TRBJ2-7|.|TRBV5-6|TRBD1
CASSGTGRPGEQYF
TGTGCCAGCAGCGGGACAGGGCGCCCCGGCGAGCAGTACTTC
>TRBJ1-4|.|TRBV5-6|.
CASSSITPPDEKLFF
TGTGCCAGCAGCTCGATTACCCCCCCGGATGAAAAACTGTTTTTT
>TRBJ2-3|.|TRBV28|.
CASSSSGIAAGDTQYF
TGTGCCAGCAGTTCCTCCGGGATAGCGGCGGGAGATACGCAGTATTTT
>TRBJ1-1|.|TRBV2|.
CASSPPTGWYAEAFF
TGTGCCAGCAGCCCCCCCACAGGGTGGTACGCTGAAGCTTTCTTT
>TRBJ2-3|.|TRBV5-4|.
CASSFQSTDTQYF
TGTGCCAGCAGCTTCCAATCAACAGATACGCAGTATTTT
>TRBJ1-3|.|TRBV28|.
CASSSDRISSGNTIYF
TGTGCCAGCAGCTCTGACAGGATTTCTTCTGGAAACACCATATATTTT
>TRBJ1-5|.|TRBV6-6|.
CASSYGGLNQPQHF
TGTGCCAGCAGTTACGGCGGGCTCAATCAGCCCCAGCATTTT